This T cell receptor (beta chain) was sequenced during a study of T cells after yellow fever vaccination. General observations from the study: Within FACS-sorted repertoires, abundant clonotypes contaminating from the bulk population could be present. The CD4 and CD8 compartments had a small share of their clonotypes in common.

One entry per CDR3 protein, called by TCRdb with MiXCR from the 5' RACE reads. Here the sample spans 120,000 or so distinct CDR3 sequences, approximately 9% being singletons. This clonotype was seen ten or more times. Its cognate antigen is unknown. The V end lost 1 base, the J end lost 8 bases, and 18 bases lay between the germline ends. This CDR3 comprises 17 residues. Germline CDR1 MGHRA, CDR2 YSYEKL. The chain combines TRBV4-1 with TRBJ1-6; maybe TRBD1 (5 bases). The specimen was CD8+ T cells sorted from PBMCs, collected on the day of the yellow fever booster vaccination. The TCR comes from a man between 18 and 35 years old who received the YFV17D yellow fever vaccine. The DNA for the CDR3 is TGCGCCAGCAGCCAAGCGAGGGGTCCATCCCCCTATTCACCCCTCCACTTT. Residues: CASSQARGPSPYSPLHF.